This is a list of T cell receptor beta chains from one sample in a study of cytomegalovirus exposure and HLA in healthy donors. Some clones are missing from TCRdb's copy, which holds only in-frame ones; the method was immunoSEQ multiplex PCR. The repertoire holds 170,000 or so clones, with 80% to 85% as singletons. The specimen was PBMCs. The receptor source for this set is a boy younger than 10 in good health and CMV-seronegative. CDR3s include the opening cysteine and the closing phenylalanine or tryptophan. The D gene is left open where the match is weak. The size of a clone is reported for some rows only, either as once, few or many, or as a class for expanded clones.

CDR3 protein: CASSLGGQAYEQYF; CDR3 DNA: TGTGCCAGCAGCTTAGGGGGACAGGCCTACGAGCAGTACTTC; V gene: TRBV7-9; D gene: TRBD1; clone size: few; J gene: TRBJ2-7
CDR3 protein: CASSQDLDRGLETQYF; CDR3 DNA: TGTGCCAGCAGCCAAGATCTCGACAGGGGGCTAGAGACCCAGTACTTC; V gene: TRBV4-2; D gene: TRBD1; clone size: once; J gene: TRBJ2-5
CDR3 protein: CASTNGQPTPNEQFF; CDR3 DNA: TGTGCCAGCACCAACGGACAGCCGACCCCCAATGAGCAGTTCTTC; V gene: TRBV6-5; D gene: -; clone size: -; J gene: TRBJ2-1
CDR3 protein: CASSGPGQGAVGSYEQYF; CDR3 DNA: TGTGCCAGCAGCGGACCGGGACAGGGGGCTGTAGGCTCCTACGAGCAGTACTTC; V gene: TRBV9; D gene: TRBD1; clone size: -; J gene: TRBJ2-7
CDR3 protein: CASSRYGLAGDTQYF; CDR3 DNA: TGTGCCAGCAGCCGCTACGGACTAGCAGGAGACACGCAGTATTTT; V gene: TRBV6-5; D gene: TRBD2; clone size: -; J gene: TRBJ2-3
CDR3 protein: CASSEGSAGVPYEQYF; CDR3 DNA: TGTGCCAGCAGCGAGGGGTCCGCGGGGGTACCCTACGAGCAGTACTTC; V gene: TRBV2; D gene: TRBD2; clone size: few; J gene: TRBJ2-7
CDR3 protein: CASSLSLAGRRATDTQYF; CDR3 DNA: TGCGCCAGCAGCTTAAGTCTAGCGGGAAGAAGGGCCACAGATACGCAGTATTTT; V gene: TRBV5-1; D gene: TRBD2; clone size: -; J gene: TRBJ2-3
CDR3 protein: CASSLVGEVVSGYTF; CDR3 DNA: TGTGCCAGCAGCTTGGTCGGGGAGGTTGTGAGTGGCTACACCTTC; V gene: TRBV5-8; D gene: -; clone size: once; J gene: TRBJ1-2
CDR3 protein: CATLRISGRSGELFF; CDR3 DNA: TGTGCCACCCTCCGGATAAGCGGGAGATCAGGGGAGCTGTTTTTT; V gene: TRBV7-9; D gene: TRBD2; clone size: once; J gene: TRBJ2-2
CDR3 protein: CAISPGLDPNEQFF; CDR3 DNA: TGTGCCATCAGCCCGGGACTAGACCCCAATGAGCAGTTCTTC; V gene: TRBV10-3; D gene: TRBD2; clone size: -; J gene: TRBJ2-1
CDR3 protein: CASSEAVGLASEQYF; CDR3 DNA: TGTGCCAGCAGTGAAGCTGTTGGACTAGCTAGCGAGCAGTACTTC; V gene: TRBV6-1; D gene: TRBD2; clone size: -; J gene: TRBJ2-7
CDR3 protein: CASSSSSGTYEQYF; CDR3 DNA: TGTGCCAGCAGCTCATCATCCGGGACCTACGAGCAGTACTTC; V gene: TRBV11-2; D gene: -; clone size: -; J gene: TRBJ2-7
CDR3 protein: CASRAGVNTGELFF; CDR3 DNA: TGTGCCAGCAGAGCGGGAGTGAACACCGGGGAGCTGTTTTTT; V gene: TRBV27; D gene: TRBD2; clone size: -; J gene: TRBJ2-2